The T cell receptor (beta chain) described here comes from a study of shared clonotypes between healthy human individuals. Study details: CD4 naive cells filled three plates per donor, CD4 memory three, CD8 naive two and CD8 memory one.

Per the germline V gene, CDR1 is SGHDT and CDR2 is YYEEEE. The CDR3 runs to 14 residues. Unmatched junction bases numbered 5, after V lost 5 bases and J lost 2 bases. The repertoire was sequenced with immunoSEQ multiplex PCR; TCRdb's copy has only in-frame clones and lacks some. The data contain around 1.4 million clones, approximately 98.5% of them singletons. This rearrangement joins TRBV5-6 to TRBJ2-7, with 9 bases identical to TRBD1. The sequenced material came from naive CD4+ T cells sorted from blood. Subset here: CD45RA+ positively selected. This sequence originates from a man younger than 40 in good health. In nucleotides, the CDR3 is TGTGCCAGCAGTTGGCGGACAGGGGCCTACGAGCAGTACTTC. It encodes CASSWRTGAYEQYF.